The 28 T cell receptor beta chains below all came from one sample that was sequenced in a study of cytomegalovirus exposure and HLA in healthy donors. Primers: 60 Vbeta forward and 13 Jbeta reverse. Using immunoSEQ multiplex PCR, the repertoire was profiled, and TCRdb retains in-frame clones only, with some absent. Of some 150,000 clones listed, roughly four fifths are singletons. Material: PBMCs. The receptors stem from a man younger than 45 in good health and CMV-seropositive.

This clone has only a few counts. This chain's CDR3 is CASSTSDRIGSPLHF. CDR3 DNA: TGTGCCAGCAGTACCTCAGACAGAATTGGTTCACCCCTCCACTTT. The V and J genes are TRBV28 and TRBJ1-6, with D possibly being TRBD1 (5 bases). V was clipped by 5 bases and J by 9 bases, with 17 bases between them. CDR3 size: 15 residues. Germline V lookup: CDR1 MDHEN, CDR2 SYDVKM.

The chain is built from TRBV5-1 and TRBJ2-1; no firm D call. The CDR3 spans 14 residues. V was trimmed by 0 bases and J by 4 bases, leaving 8 bases between them. Germline V CDR1 and CDR2: SGHRS, YFSETQ. The CDR3 loop reads CASSLGHEYNEQFF. The CDR3 nucleotides read TGCGCCAGCAGCTTGGGTCATGAGTACAATGAGCAGTTCTTC. Full variable domain (remainder filled in from reference TRBV5-1 and TRBJ2-1): KAGVTQTPRYLIKTRGQQVTLSCSPISGHRSVSWYQQTPGQGLQFLFEYFSETQRNKGNFPGRFSGRQFSNSRSEMNVSTLELGDSALYLCASSLGHEYNEQFFGPGTRLTVL.

This clone was found once. The V and J genes are TRBV13 and TRBJ2-5; 8 positions match TRBD2. V shed 8 bases, J shed 0 bases, and the junction held 8 bases outside the gene matches. Germline CDR1 and CDR2: PRHDT and FYEKMQ (reference sequence). The length of the CDR3 is 15 residues. CDR3 in DNA: TGTGCCAGCGGGGACCAGCGGGGGCACCAAGAGACCCAGTACTTC. This codes for CASGDQRGHQETQYF.

This clone was seen only a few times. The chain recombines TRBV6-5 with TRBJ2-1; TRBD2 aligns across 8 bases. Per the germline V gene, CDR1 is MNHEY and CDR2 is SVGAGI. This CDR3 is built from 15 residues. Trimming removed 6 bases from V and 6 bases from J; junction bases left unmatched: 10. The CDR3 DNA reads as TGTGCCAGCAGGGGTAGCGGGGTTGATTTCAATGAGCAGTTCTTC. Amino acid sequence: CASRGSGVDFNEQFF.

The chain joins TRBV28 to TRBJ2-1, with 8 bases fitting TRBD2. CDR3 size: 14 residues. From germline, CDR1 is MDHEN and CDR2 SYDVKM. The J segment lost 15 bases and the V segment lost 1 base, leaving 11 bases of the junction unmatched. For the CDR3, the DNA is TGTGCCAGCAGTTTATTACGGGGGGGGCATGATTGGTTCTTC. Translation gives CASSLLRGGHDWFF.

V is TRBV9 and J is TRBJ2-3, with 8 bases aligning to TRBD2. The germline CDR1 and CDR2 sequences are SGDLS and YYNGEE. This CDR3 is 15 amino acids long. The V segment lost 4 bases and the J segment 0 bases; nucleotides outside the gene matches: 4. The CDR3 region has the DNA TGTGCCAGCAGCCCAGCGGGGGTAAGCACAGATACGCAGTATTTT. As protein: CASSPAGVSTDTQYF. The full variable domain, its missing parts supplied by reference TRBV9 and TRBJ2-3, is DSGVTQTPKHLITATGQRVTLRCSPRSGDLSVYWYQQSLDQGLQFLIQYYNGEERAKGNILERFSAQQFPDLHSELNLSSLELGDSALYFCASSPAGVSTDTQYFGPGTRLTVL.

The chain combines TRBV28 with TRBJ1-1; 8 nucleotides align to TRBD1. Germline V gene sequence: CDR1 MDHEN, CDR2 SYDVKM. This CDR3 contains 14 residues. The V and J ends lost 6 bases and 1 base, in that order; junction bases with no gene match: 4. The DNA for the CDR3 is TGTGCCAGCAGCGAGACAGGGGCGAACACTGAAGCTTTCTTT. Amino acid sequence: CASSETGANTEAFF.

This chain joins TRBV28 and TRBJ1-2; perhaps TRBD1 as D (5 bases). Trimming shortened V by 5 bases and J by 2 bases, and 9 bases separated the two germline ends. The CDR3 loop spans 13 amino acids. Germline CDR1 reads MDHEN; CDR2 reads SYDVKM. This CDR3 reads CASSRQGNYGYTF. For the CDR3, the DNA is TGTGCCAGCAGTCGGCAGGGAAACTATGGCTACACCTTC.

The chain has TRBV5-1 and TRBJ1-1; the D gene is possibly TRBD1 (5 bases). Germline values: CDR1 SGHRS, CDR2 YFSETQ. The CDR3 has 15 residues. The V end was cut by 0 bases, the J end by 11 bases, with 20 bases between. The DNA of the CDR3 is TGCGCCAGCAGCTTGGTACCATCGGGGGGTAGTATGGCTTTCTTT. Protein product: CASSLVPSGGSMAFF.

This clone was picked up a small number of times. Its ends do not fully match the called genes, so a read error is possible. This chain joins TRBV7-9 and TRBJ1-4; 12 bases align to TRBD1. This CDR3 region has 19 residues. Germline V gene sequence: CDR1 SEHNR, CDR2 FQNEAQ (reference sequence). The CDR3, as DNA: TGTTCCAGCAGCTTCGGCCCGGGACAGGGGGCTACGGCCAACGAAAAACTGTTTTTT. It codes for CSSSFGPGQGATANEKLFF.

The chain carries TRBV5-1 and TRBJ1-6; D perhaps matches TRBD1 (5 bases). Trimming removed 3 bases at V and 8 bases at J, with 9 bases between. Germline values: CDR1 SGHRS, CDR2 YFSETQ. The CDR3 is 13 residues long. CDR3 sequence reads: CASSSPGDSPLHF. In DNA form, the CDR3 reads TGCGCCAGCAGCTCTCCGGGGGATTCACCCCTCCACTTT. The full variable domain, in which reference TRBV5-1 and TRBJ1-6 provide the parts outside the CDR3, is KAGVTQTPRYLIKTRGQQVTLSCSPISGHRSVSWYQQTPGQGLQFLFEYFSETQRNKGNFPGRFSGRQFSNSRSEMNVSTLELGDSALYLCASSSPGDSPLHFGNGTRLTVT.

This sequence joins TRBV7-9 and TRBJ1-4, with D perhaps TRBD1 (5 bases). Trimming pared 1 base from V and 1 base from J, leaving 10 bases between. The germline gives CDR1 SEHNR, CDR2 FQNEAQ (reference sequence). This CDR3 region has 16 residues. The CDR3 nucleotides are TGTGCCAGCAGCTTAGGGCCCGGGGGAACTAATGAAAAACTGTTTTTT. Its translation is CASSLGPGGTNEKLFF.

This rearrangement joins TRBV5-8 to TRBJ2-1; D ambiguous. The CDR3 length is 16 residues. The germline V gene encodes CDR1 SGHTS and CDR2 YDEGEE. Trimming shortened V by 0 bases and J by 8 bases, and 18 bases separated the two germline ends. The CDR3 reads CASSLVAVLSLDEQFF. CDR3 bases: TGTGCCAGCAGCTTGGTCGCGGTACTTTCTCTCGATGAGCAGTTCTTC.

About this clone: The junction departs from the called germline gene at one end, perhaps through a read error. The rearrangement links TRBV7-6 to TRBJ2-1; 10 nucleotides agree with TRBD2. The CDR3 runs to 15 residues. From germline, CDR1 is SGHVS and CDR2 FNYEAQ. CDR3 loop: CASSLAGALPPEQFF. CDR3 nucleotides: TGTGCCAGCAGCCTAGCGGGGGCCCTCCCTCCCGAGCAGTTCTTC.

The CDR3 DNA is TGTGCCAGCCCAATGGACAGGGGGGAGTTAGGTACCAGTGAGACCCAGTACTTC. Translation: CASPMDRGELGTSETQYF. The rearrangement links TRBV27 to TRBJ2-5; 10 positions match TRBD1. Trimming took 8 bases from V and 5 from J; bases not matched to a gene: 20. CDR1 is MNHEY, CDR2 SMNVEV, per germline (reference sequence). The CDR3 contains 18 residues.

This rearrangement joins TRBV2 to TRBJ1-5; no clear D. Germline assignment: CDR1 SNHLY and CDR2 FYNNEI. The ends were cut back, 6 bases at V and 4 bases at J, with 13 bases in the middle. The CDR3 loop spans 14 amino acids. DNA for the CDR3: TGTGCCAGCAGCCAAAGCAGAGGTAATCAGCCCCAGCATTTT. As protein: CASSQSRGNQPQHF.

The rearrangement joins TRBV5-1 to TRBJ2-2; 9 bases align to TRBD2. Germline V gene data show CDR1 as SGHRS and CDR2 as YFSETQ. The trim removed 4 bases at V and 5 bases at J, leaving 6 bases unmatched. This CDR3 contains 15 residues. The CDR3, as DNA: TGCGCCAGCAGCCGGGCGGGAGGGGATACCGGGGAGCTGTTTTTT. Translating it yields CASSRAGGDTGELFF.

The rearrangement uses TRBV19 and TRBJ2-3, with a tentative D call TRBD2 (7 bases). Germline loops: CDR1 LNHDA, CDR2 SQIVND (reference sequence). V lost 4 bases and J lost 2, with 16 bases in between. The CDR3 covers 16 residues. CDR3 nucleotides: TGTGCCAGTAGTAGCTTAAGGGGGGGGAACACAGATACGCAGTATTTT. Its protein product is CASSSLRGGNTDTQYF.

The V and J genes are TRBV6-4 and TRBJ1-5, with D perhaps matching TRBD1 (6 bases). The V end was cut by 6 bases, the J end by 4 bases, with 10 bases between. CDR3 length: 13 residues. Germline CDR1 is MRHNA and CDR2 is SNTAGT. CDR3 residues: CASSWDNNQPQHF. The CDR3 region has the DNA TGTGCCAGCAGCTGGGACAATAATCAGCCCCAGCATTTT.

This chain links TRBV5-1 with TRBJ1-5; no firm D call. V was shortened by 0 bases and J by 3 bases, with 7 bases between the two germline ends. Germline CDR1 SGHRS, CDR2 YFSETQ. The CDR3 runs 14 residues. The chain's CDR3 is CASSLAPNNQPQHF. DNA for the CDR3: TGCGCCAGCAGCTTGGCTCCTAACAATCAGCCCCAGCATTTT.

The chain uses TRBV19 and TRBJ2-7; D gene ambiguous. Trimming removed 1 base from V and 0 bases from J, with 10 bases in between. Germline CDR1 is LNHDA and CDR2 is SQIVND (reference sequence). The CDR3 is 15 amino acids. The CDR3 DNA reads as TGTGCCAGTAGTATAGGATTCTCCAGCTCCTACGAGCAGTACTTC. Protein product: CASSIGFSSSYEQYF.

J is TRBJ1-2 and V is TRBV6-5; 7 nucleotides align to TRBD1. The CDR3 has 12 amino acids. CDR1 and CDR2 from the germline V gene are MNHEY and SVGAGI. Losses at the gene ends were 2 bases for V and 14 bases for J; bases not matched to a gene: 8. The CDR3 DNA reads as TGTGCCAGCAGTTACCCCCAACAGGGGTTGACCTTC. Translating gives CASSYPQQGLTF.

The chain joins TRBV14 to TRBJ2-7, with TRBD1 matching 11 bases. The CDR3 has 15 residues. With 3 bases clipped from V and 2 bases from J, the junction kept 3 bases outside the gene matches. CDR1 and CDR2 (germline): SGHDN, FVKESK. CDR3 nucleotides: TGTGCCAGCAGCCAGACGGGACAGGGGGCCTACGAGCAGTACTTC. This gives the protein CASSQTGQGAYEQYF.

This rearrangement joins TRBV18 to TRBJ2-7; TRBD1 aligns across 7 bases. CDR1 is KGHSH and CDR2 is LQKENI in the germline V gene. Germline trimming cut 3 bases from V and 1 base from J; bases unmatched to any gene: 9. The CDR3 consists of 16 residues. For the CDR3, the DNA is TGTGCCAGCTCACCTGCCGGGACAGTCCCTTCCTACGAGCAGTACTTC. Translating gives CASSPAGTVPSYEQYF. Full variable domain (remainder filled in from reference TRBV18 and TRBJ2-7): NAGVMQNPRHLVRRRGQEARLRCSPMKGHSHVYWYRQLPEEGLKFMVYLQKENIIDESGMPKERFSAEFPKEGPSILRIQQVVRGDSAAYFCASSPAGTVPSYEQYFGPGTRLTVT.

CDR3 sequence reads: CASSRLPSGSSYEQYF. CDR3 sequence (DNA): TGTGCCAGCAGTAGACTACCTAGTGGAAGCTCCTACGAGCAGTACTTC. The chain has TRBV27 and TRBJ2-7; a weak D match, TRBD2 (5 bases). The CDR3 totals 16 residues. V lost 5 bases and J 0 bases, leaving 17 bases between the germline ends. CDR1 is MNHEY and CDR2 is SMNVEV in the germline V gene (reference sequence).

A few counts support this clone. The chain couples TRBV5-6 to TRBJ2-6; possibly TRBD1 for D (6 bases). Germline CDR1 reads SGHDT; CDR2 reads YYEEEE. CDR3 length: 15 amino acids. With 5 bases removed from V and 1 base from J, the gap between germline ends came to 10 bases. CDR3 residues: CASRIQGSGANVLTF. The CDR3 region has the DNA TGTGCCAGCAGGATACAGGGATCTGGGGCCAACGTCCTGACTTTC.

The chain carries TRBV5-1 and TRBJ2-7; 11 positions match TRBD2. The junction had 2 bases not matched to a gene; V was cut back by 3 bases and J by 3 bases. This CDR3 contains 14 residues. The germline V gene has CDR1 SGHRS and CDR2 YFSETQ. The CDR3 region has the DNA TGCGCCAGCAGCTGGGGGACTAGCGGCTACGAGCAGTACTTC. Translating it yields CASSWGTSGYEQYF.

On this clone: The junction does not match germline at one end; this may be a read error. The V and J genes are TRBV7-9 and TRBJ1-1; D gene uncertain. The CDR3 covers 15 residues. Germline CDR1 SEHNR, CDR2 FQNEAQ (reference sequence). CDR3 DNA: TGTTCCAGCAGCTTAGCGTCCGGGAGAAGGACTGAAGCTTTCTTT. This codes for CSSSLASGRRTEAFF.